This T cell receptor beta chain comes out of a study of lymphopenia after photon versus proton radiotherapy. The study, taken as a whole, reports: Only patients who died were analyzed for survival; proton advantage is unproven.

After removal of 6 bases from V and 4 bases from J, the junction contained 15 bases not matched to a gene. Germline CDR1 and CDR2: MNHNY and SVGAGI (reference sequence). The CDR3 sequence is 16 residues long. Comment on this clone: Its antigen is unidentified.

Assay used: immunoSEQ multiplex PCR; TCRdb lists only in-frame clones, some missing. The table records about 24,000 clones, approximately 80% of them present only once. The receptor was isolated from a middle-aged man with gastric cancer. The specimen comprised peripheral blood, sampled from a patient treated with photon-based radiotherapy. This rearrangement joins TRBV6-6 to TRBJ2-7; 7 nucleotides line up with TRBD2. CDR3 residues: CASRRPGGGGLYEQYF. The CDR3, as DNA: TGTGCCAGCAGACGCCCGGGTGGCGGGGGATTATACGAGCAGTACTTC.